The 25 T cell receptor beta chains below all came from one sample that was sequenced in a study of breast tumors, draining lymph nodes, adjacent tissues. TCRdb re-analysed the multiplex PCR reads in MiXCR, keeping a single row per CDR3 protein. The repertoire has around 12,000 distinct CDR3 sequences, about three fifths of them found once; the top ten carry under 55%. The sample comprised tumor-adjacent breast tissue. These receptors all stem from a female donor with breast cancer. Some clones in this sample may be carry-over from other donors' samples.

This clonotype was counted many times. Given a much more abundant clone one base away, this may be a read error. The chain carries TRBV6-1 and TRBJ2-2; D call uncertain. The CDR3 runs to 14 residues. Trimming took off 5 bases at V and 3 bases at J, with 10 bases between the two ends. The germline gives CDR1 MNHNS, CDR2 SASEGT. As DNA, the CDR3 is TGTGCCAGCAGTCAACTAAAATACACCGGGGAGCTGTTTTTT. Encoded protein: CASSQLKYTGELFF.

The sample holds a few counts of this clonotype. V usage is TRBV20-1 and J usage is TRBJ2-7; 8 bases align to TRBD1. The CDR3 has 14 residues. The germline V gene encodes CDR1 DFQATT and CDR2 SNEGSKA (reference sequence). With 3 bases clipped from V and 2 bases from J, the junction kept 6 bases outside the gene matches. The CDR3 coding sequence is TGCAGTGCTAGCTCCAGGGGGCTACCCTACGAGCAGTACTTC. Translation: CSASSRGLPYEQYF.

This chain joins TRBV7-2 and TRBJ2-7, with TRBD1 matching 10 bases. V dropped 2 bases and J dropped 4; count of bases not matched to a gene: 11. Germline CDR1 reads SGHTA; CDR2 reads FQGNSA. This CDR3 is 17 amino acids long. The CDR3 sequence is CASSLFGGTGVIYEQYF. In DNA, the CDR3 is TGTGCCAGCAGCTTATTCGGGGGGACAGGGGTTATATACGAGCAGTACTTC.

The CDR3 DNA reads as TGTGCCAGCAGCGTAGACGGCCCAGATACGCAGTATTTT. Its protein is CASSVDGPDTQYF. This chain links TRBV9 with TRBJ2-3; D remains unclear. The CDR3 has 13 residues. Trimming pared 0 bases from V and 4 bases from J, leaving 6 bases between. CDR1 and CDR2 from the germline V gene are SGDLS and YYNGEE.

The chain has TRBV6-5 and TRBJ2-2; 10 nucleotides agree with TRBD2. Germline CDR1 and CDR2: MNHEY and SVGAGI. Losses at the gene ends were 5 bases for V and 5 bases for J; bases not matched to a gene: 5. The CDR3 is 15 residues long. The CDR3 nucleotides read TGTGCCAGCAGTCCGAGCGGGAGGGTAACCGGGGAGCTGTTTTTT. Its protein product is CASSPSGRVTGELFF.

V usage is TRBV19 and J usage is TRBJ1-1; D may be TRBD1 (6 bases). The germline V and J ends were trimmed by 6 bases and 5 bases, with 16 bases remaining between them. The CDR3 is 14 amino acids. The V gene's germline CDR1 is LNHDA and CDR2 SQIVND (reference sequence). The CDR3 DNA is TGTGCCAGTAGCGATAGGGGGAAGAAGACTGAAGCTTTCTTT. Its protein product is CASSDRGKKTEAFF.

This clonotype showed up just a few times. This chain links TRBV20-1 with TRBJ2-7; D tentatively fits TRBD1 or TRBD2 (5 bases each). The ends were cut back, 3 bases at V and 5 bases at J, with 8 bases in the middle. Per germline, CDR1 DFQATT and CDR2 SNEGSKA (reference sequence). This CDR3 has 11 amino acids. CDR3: CSARGRDEQYF. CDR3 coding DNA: TGCAGTGCTAGGGGACGGGACGAGCAGTACTTC.

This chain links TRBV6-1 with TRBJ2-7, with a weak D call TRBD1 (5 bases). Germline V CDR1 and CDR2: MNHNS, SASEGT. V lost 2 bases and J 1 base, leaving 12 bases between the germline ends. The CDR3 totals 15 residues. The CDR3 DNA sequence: TGTGCCAGCAGTGAAAGCACAGGCGGTTCCTACGAGCAGTACTTC. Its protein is CASSESTGGSYEQYF.

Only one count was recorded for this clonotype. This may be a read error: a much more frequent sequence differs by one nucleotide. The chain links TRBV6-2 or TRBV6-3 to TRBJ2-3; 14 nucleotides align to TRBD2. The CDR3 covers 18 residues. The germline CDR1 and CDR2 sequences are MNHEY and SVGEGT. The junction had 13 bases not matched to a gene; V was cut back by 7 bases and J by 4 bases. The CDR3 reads CASISGTSGSGASDTQYF. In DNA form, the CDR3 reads TGTGCCAGCATCTCCGGGACTAGCGGGAGTGGGGCGTCAGATACGCAGTATTTT.

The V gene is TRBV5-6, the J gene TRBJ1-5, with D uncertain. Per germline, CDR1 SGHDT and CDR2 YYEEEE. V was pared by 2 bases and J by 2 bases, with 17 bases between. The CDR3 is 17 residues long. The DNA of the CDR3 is TGTGCCAGCAGCTTATTTGGGCGGGGTGGTGGCAATCAGCCCCAGCATTTT. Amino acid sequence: CASSLFGRGGGNQPQHF.

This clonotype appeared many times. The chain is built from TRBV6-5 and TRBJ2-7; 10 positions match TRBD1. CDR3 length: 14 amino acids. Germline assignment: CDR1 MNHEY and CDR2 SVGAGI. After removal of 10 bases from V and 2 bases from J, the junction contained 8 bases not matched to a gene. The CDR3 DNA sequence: TGTGCCACAAACCGGGACAGGGGCCCCTACGAGCAGTACTTC. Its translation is CATNRDRGPYEQYF.

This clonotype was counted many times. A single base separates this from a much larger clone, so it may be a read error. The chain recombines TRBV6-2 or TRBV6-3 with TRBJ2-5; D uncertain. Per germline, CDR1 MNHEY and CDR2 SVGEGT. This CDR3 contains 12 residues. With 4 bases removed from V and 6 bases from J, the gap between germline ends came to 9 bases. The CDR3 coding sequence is TGTGCCAGCAGTTCCCCCTTAAAGACCCAGTACTTC. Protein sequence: CASSSPLKTQYF.

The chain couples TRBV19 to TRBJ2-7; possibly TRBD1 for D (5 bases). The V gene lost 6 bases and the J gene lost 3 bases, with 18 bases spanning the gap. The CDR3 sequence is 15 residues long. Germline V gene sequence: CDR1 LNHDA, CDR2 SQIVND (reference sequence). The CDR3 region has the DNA TGTGCCAGTAGAATTGCAGGGTACGGTGACTACGAGCAGTACTTC. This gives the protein CASRIAGYGDYEQYF.

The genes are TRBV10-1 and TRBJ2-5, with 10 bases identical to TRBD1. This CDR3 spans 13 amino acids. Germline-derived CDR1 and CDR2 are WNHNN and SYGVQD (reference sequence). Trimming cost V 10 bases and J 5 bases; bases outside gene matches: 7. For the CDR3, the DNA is TGCGCCATCCCAGGGACAGGGGAGGAGACCCAGTACTTC. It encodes CAIPGTGEETQYF.

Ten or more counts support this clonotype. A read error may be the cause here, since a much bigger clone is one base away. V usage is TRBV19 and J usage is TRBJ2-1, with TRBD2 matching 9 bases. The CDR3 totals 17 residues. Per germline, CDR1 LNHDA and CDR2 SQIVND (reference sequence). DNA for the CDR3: TGTGCCAGTAGTATAAATCTAGCGGGGAGCTCCTACAATGAGCAGTCCTTC. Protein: CASSINLAGSSYNEQSF.

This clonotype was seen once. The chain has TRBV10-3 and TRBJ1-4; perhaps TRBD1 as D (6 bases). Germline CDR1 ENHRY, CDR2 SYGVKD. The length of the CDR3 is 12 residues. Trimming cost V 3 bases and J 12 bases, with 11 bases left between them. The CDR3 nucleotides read TGTGCCATCAGTGAAACTAGGGGGGAACTGTTTTTT. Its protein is CAISETRGELFF.

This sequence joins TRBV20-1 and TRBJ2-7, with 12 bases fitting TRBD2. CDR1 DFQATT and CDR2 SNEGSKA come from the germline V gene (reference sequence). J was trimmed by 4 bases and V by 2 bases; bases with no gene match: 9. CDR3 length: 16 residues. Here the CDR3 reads CSARPASGRAGYEQYF. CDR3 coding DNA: TGCAGTGCTAGACCCGCTAGCGGGAGGGCGGGATACGAGCAGTACTTC.

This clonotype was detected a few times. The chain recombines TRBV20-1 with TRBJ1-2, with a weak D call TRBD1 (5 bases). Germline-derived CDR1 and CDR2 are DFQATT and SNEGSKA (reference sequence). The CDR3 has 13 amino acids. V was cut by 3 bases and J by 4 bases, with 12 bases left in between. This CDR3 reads CSASGSGGYGYTF. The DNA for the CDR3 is TGCAGTGCTAGTGGTTCCGGGGGCTATGGCTACACCTTC.

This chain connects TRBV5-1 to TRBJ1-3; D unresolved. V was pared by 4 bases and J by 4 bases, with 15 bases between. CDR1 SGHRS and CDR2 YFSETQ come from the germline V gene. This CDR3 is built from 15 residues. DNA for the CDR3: TGCGCCAGCAGCATGGACGGAGGGTCCGGAAACACCATATATTTT. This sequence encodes CASSMDGGSGNTIYF. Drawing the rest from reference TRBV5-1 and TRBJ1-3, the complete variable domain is KAGVTQTPRYLIKTRGQQVTLSCSPISGHRSVSWYQQTPGQGLQFLFEYFSETQRNKGNFPGRFSGRQFSNSRSEMNVSTLELGDSALYLCASSMDGGSGNTIYFGEGSWLTVV.

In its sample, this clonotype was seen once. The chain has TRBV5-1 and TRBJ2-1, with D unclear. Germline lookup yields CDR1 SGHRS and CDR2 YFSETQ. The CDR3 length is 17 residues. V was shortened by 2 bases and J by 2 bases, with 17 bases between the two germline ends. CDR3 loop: CASSLRPVNHPYNEQFF. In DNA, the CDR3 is TGCGCCAGCAGCTTACGGCCGGTCAATCACCCCTACAATGAGCAGTTCTTC.

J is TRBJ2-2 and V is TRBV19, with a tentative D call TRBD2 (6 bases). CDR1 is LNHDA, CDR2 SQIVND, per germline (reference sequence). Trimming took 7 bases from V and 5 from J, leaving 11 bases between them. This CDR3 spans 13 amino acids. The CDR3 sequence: CASKQSGTGELFF. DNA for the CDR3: TGTGCCAGTAAACAGAGCGGGACCGGGGAGCTGTTTTTT. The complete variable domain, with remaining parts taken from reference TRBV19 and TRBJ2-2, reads DGGITQSPKYLFRKEGQNVTLSCEQNLNHDAMYWYRQDPGQGLRLIYYSQIVNDFQKGDIAEGYSVSREKKESFPLTVTSAQKNPTAFYLCASKQSGTGELFFGEGSRLTVL.

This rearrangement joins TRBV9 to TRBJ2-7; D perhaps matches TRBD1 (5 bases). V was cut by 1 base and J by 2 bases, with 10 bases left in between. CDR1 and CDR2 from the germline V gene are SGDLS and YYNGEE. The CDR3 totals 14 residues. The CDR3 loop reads CASSVREGAYEQYF. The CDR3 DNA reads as TGTGCCAGCAGCGTAAGGGAAGGGGCCTACGAGCAGTACTTC.

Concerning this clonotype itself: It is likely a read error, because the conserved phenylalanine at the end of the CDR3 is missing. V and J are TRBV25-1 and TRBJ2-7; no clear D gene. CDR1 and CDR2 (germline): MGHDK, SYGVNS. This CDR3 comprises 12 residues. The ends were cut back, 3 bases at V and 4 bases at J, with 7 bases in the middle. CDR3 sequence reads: CASSDLVYEQYL. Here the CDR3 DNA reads TGTGCCAGCAGTGATCTGGTATACGAGCAGTACTTA.

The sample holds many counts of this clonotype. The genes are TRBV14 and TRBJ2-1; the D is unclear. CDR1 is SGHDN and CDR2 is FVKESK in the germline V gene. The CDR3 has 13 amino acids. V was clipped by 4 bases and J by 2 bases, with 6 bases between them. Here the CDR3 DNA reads TGTGCCAGCAGCCCCACCCCCTACAATGAGCAGTTCTTC. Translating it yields CASSPTPYNEQFF.

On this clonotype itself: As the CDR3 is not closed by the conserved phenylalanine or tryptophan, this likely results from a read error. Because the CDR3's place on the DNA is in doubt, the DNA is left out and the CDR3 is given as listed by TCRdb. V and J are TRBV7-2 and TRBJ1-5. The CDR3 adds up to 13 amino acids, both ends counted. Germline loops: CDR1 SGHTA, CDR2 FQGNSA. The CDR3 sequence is CASSVKSNQPQDL.